The 10 T cell receptor beta chains presented below share a single source sample, sequenced in a study of blood T cell repertoires in COVID-19. Assay: immunoSEQ multiplex PCR; the TCRdb copy retains only in-frame clones and omits some. In the table there are about 72,000 clones, around four fifths of which are singletons. Sequencing used peripheral blood. These receptor sequences come from a woman of 80 years or more with acute or convalescent COVID-19.

The gene calls are TRBV6-5 and TRBJ1-1; possible D gene TRBD1, 6 bases. Germline loops: CDR1 MNHEY, CDR2 SVGAGI. This CDR3 spans 13 amino acids. Trimming cost V 6 bases and J 1 base, with 9 bases left between them. The CDR3 protein is CASSGQQNTEAFF. CDR3 nucleotide sequence: TGTGCCAGCAGCGGACAGCAGAACACTGAAGCTTTCTTT.

This chain connects TRBV6-5 to TRBJ1-5; TRBD1 agrees at 9 bases. Per the germline V gene, CDR1 is MNHEY and CDR2 is SVGAGI. The CDR3 has 14 amino acids. Trimming at V came to 5 bases and at J to 5 bases, leaving 4 bases not matched to a gene. In DNA form, the CDR3 reads TGTGCCAGCAGTACAGGGGGCGCGGATCAGCCCCAGCATTTT. Encoded protein: CASSTGGADQPQHF.

The V call is TRBV12-3 or TRBV12-4, the J call TRBJ1-2; D is unclear. V was trimmed by 7 bases and J by 7 bases, leaving 16 bases between them. The CDR3 is 13 amino acids. The CDR3 here is CASTVDTLFGYTF. DNA of the CDR3: TGTGCCAGCACCGTAGATACGTTATTTGGCTACACCTTC.

A remark on this clone: One junction end disagrees with the germline gene, perhaps due to a read error. The gene calls are TRBV14 and TRBJ2-2, with TRBD2 matching over 8 bases. The CDR3 consists of 15 residues. Germline CDR1 is SGHDN and CDR2 is FVKESK. The CDR3 DNA follows: TGTGCCCGCAGCCTCGGGGGGGGAGCGACCGGGGAGCTGTTTTTT. This codes for CARSLGGGATGELFF.

The chain links TRBV19 to TRBJ1-5; 7 nucleotides agree with TRBD1. There are 14 residues in the CDR3. V shed 6 bases and J 1 base; nucleotides not matched to a gene: 3. Germline values: CDR1 LNHDA, CDR2 SQIVND (reference sequence). The CDR3 region has the DNA TGTGCCAGTAGGAGACAGGGAAGCAATCAGCCCCAGCATTTT. Translation gives CASRRQGSNQPQHF. Based on the CDR3 plus reference TRBV19 and TRBJ1-5, the full variable domain is DGGITQSPKYLFRKEGQNVTLSCEQNLNHDAMYWYRQDPGQGLRLIYYSQIVNDFQKGDIAEGYSVSREKKESFPLTVTSAQKNPTAFYLCASRRQGSNQPQHFGDGTRLSIL.

The chain combines TRBV5-4 with TRBJ2-5; tentatively, D is TRBD2 (6 bases). In germline, CDR1 is SGHNT, CDR2 YYREEE (reference sequence). V was trimmed by 0 bases and J by 5 bases, leaving 11 bases between them. CDR3 length: 14 residues. This chain's CDR3 is CASSLGGTDETQYF. DNA for the CDR3: TGTGCCAGCAGCTTGGGGGGGACTGACGAGACCCAGTACTTC.

This chain joins TRBV10-3 and TRBJ1-1; maybe TRBD1 (5 bases). Germline CDR1 ENHRY, CDR2 SYGVKD. This CDR3 spans 15 amino acids. Between the trimmed V and J ends, which lost 4 bases and 4 bases, there was a span of 16 bases. CDR3 loop: CAISGYAGSPTEAFF. The CDR3, as DNA: TGTGCCATCAGTGGATATGCAGGGTCCCCCACTGAAGCTTTCTTT.

This clone has only one observation. J is TRBJ1-5 and V is TRBV7-2, with D perhaps matching TRBD1 (5 bases). V was clipped by 1 base and J by 0 bases, with 7 bases between them. CDR3 length: 15 amino acids. Germline CDR1 reads SGHTA; CDR2 reads FQGNSA. The DNA of the CDR3 is TGTGCCAGCAGCTTAGAACAGGCTAGCAATCAGCCCCAGCATTTT. Its protein is CASSLEQASNQPQHF. Using reference TRBV7-2 and TRBJ1-5 for the parts outside the CDR3, the full variable domain is GAGVSQSPSNKVTEKGKDVELRCDPISGHTALYWYRQSLGQGLEFLIYFQGNSAPDKSGLPSDRFSAERTGGSVSTLTIQRTQQEDSAVYLCASSLEQASNQPQHFGDGTRLSIL.

Only one count was recorded for this clone. The chain combines TRBV7-8 with TRBJ1-6; D call uncertain. CDR3 length equals 13 residues. CDR1 and CDR2 (germline): SGHVS, FQNEAQ. V gave up 3 bases and J gave up 8 bases, with 8 bases separating them. CDR3 amino acids: CASSFAGDSPLHF. The CDR3 DNA is TGTGCCAGCAGCTTCGCGGGAGATTCACCCCTCCACTTT.

This chain links TRBV5-5 with TRBJ1-1, with D perhaps matching TRBD1 (5 bases). Germline loops: CDR1 SGHKS, CDR2 YYEKEE (reference sequence). The CDR3 has 17 residues. The V end lost 2 bases, the J end lost 2 bases, and 19 bases lay between the germline ends. The CDR3 loop is CASSFDPYRGENTEAFF. The CDR3, as DNA: TGTGCCAGCAGCTTTGATCCTTATCGGGGGGAAAACACTGAAGCTTTCTTT.